This T cell receptor beta chain is from a study of blood T cells in healthy people across ages. A J-beta primer mix and a sample-barcoded 5' primer were used in a second PCR of about 7 to 12 cycles. TCRdb passed the 5' RACE reads through MiXCR, listing each CDR3 protein once. The table includes about 640,000 distinct CDR3 sequences, roughly 50% detected once. Germline trimming cut 7 bases from V and 7 bases from J; bases unmatched to any gene: 4. The CDR3 consists of 13 residues. In germline, CDR1 is SNHLY, CDR2 FYNNEI. This chain joins TRBV2 and TRBJ2-1; 10 positions match TRBD2. The sample consisted of blood. This TCR derives from a man between 60 and 75 years old in good health. This chain's CDR3 is CASIAGGRNEQFF. The CDR3 bases are TGTGCCAGCATAGCGGGGGGACGGAATGAGCAGTTCTTC.